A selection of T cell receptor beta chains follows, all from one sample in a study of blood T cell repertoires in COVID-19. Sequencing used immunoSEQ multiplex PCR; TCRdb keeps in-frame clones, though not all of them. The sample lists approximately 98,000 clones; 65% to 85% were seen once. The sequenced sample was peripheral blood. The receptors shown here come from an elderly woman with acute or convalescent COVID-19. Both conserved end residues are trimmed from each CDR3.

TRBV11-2 ASNRQGVGNTIY
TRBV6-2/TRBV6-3 ASSPLGVGNSPLH
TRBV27 ASSLSRGTGELF
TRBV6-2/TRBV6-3 ASSYTAQDNRFNQPQH
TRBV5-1 ASSDLGQGVETQY
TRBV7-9 ASSLGRGTNYGYT
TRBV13 AIGTGGYFNSPLH
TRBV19 ASSKTTASGESTDTQY
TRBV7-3 ASRFSRNTEAF
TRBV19 ASSIGQGVDTQY
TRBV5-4 ASSLYTNYGYT
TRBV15 ATSRDLASGPETQY
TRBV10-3 AISELEGVGTEAF
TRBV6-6 ASSRTSGGGTGELF
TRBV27 ASSTQGRQKLF
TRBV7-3 ASRAPGTDTQY
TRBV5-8 ASSSGTSGVFGQETQY
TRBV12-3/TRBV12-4 ASSSGGTEAF
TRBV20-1 SASGDTEAF
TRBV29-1 SVDRYNEQF
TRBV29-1 SVDAGYTGELF
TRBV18 ASSLGIGSYNEQF
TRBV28 ASSFTQGALDNQPQH
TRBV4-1 ASSQEQGSATQY
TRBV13 ASELRAGSSYNEQF